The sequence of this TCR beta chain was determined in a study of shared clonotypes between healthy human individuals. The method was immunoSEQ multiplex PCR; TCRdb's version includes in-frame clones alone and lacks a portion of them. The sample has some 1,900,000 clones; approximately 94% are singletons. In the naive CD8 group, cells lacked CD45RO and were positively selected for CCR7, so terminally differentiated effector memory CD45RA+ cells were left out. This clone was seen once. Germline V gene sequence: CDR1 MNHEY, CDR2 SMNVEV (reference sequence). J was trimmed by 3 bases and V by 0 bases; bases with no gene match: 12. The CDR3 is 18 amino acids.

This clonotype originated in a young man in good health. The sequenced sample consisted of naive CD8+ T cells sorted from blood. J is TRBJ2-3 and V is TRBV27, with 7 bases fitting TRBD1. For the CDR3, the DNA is TGTGCCAGCAGTTTATCCTTTCCGACAGGGCACCTAACAGATACGCAGTATTTT. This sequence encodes CASSLSFPTGHLTDTQYF.